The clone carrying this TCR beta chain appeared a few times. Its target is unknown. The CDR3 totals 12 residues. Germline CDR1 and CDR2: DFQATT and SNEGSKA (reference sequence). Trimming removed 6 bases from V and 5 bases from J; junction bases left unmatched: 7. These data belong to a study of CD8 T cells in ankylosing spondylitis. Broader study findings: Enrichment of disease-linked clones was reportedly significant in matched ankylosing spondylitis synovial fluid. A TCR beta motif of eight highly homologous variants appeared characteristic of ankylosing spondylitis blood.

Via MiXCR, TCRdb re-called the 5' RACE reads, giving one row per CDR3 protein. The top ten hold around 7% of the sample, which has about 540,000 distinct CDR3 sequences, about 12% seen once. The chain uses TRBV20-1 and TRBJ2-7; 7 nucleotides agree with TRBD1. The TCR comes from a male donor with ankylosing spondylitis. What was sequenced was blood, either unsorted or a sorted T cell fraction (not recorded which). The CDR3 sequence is CSAPDRADEQYF. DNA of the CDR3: TGCAGTGCCCCAGACAGGGCGGACGAGCAGTACTTC.